Below, 27 T cell receptor beta chains from the same sample are listed, as sequenced in a study of blood T cells in healthy people across ages. Then a second PCR, running roughly 7 to 11 cycles, was carried out with a sample-barcoded 5' primer and a J-beta primer mix. TCRdb passed the 5' RACE reads through MiXCR, listing each CDR3 protein once. The data show some 760,000 distinct CDR3 sequences, with 25% seen just once and 9.4% held by the top ten. The data were also submitted as part of a second study, on T cells of mothers and their children.

Specimen: blood. All receptors derive from a boy under 18 in good health.

This clonotype was seen more than once but under ten times. This CDR3 reads CASSLGGLAGRNEQFF. The CDR3 DNA follows: TGCGCCAGCAGCTTGGGGGGACTAGCGGGGCGCAATGAGCAGTTCTTC. The gene calls are TRBV5-1 and TRBJ2-1; 13 nucleotides align to TRBD2. CDR1 SGHRS and CDR2 YFSETQ come from the germline V gene. This CDR3 is 16 amino acids long. The J segment lost 6 bases and the V segment lost 0 bases, leaving 3 bases of the junction unmatched. The full variable domain, with the rest looked up from reference TRBV5-1 and TRBJ2-1, is KAGVTQTPRYLIKTRGQQVTLSCSPISGHRSVSWYQQTPGQGLQFLFEYFSETQRNKGNFPGRFSGRQFSNSRSEMNVSTLELGDSALYLCASSLGGLAGRNEQFFGPGTRLTVL.

This clonotype came up many times. The chain uses TRBV29-1 and TRBJ2-2; TRBD2 matches at 7 bases. Germline loops: CDR1 SQVTM, CDR2 ANQGSEA. With V trimmed by 6 bases and J by 6 bases, 7 bases remained unmatched. The CDR3 has 13 amino acids. CDR3 bases: TGCAGCGTGGTGGGGGAGGGACCCGGGGAGCTGTTTTTT. As protein: CSVVGEGPGELFF.

The sample holds a few counts of this clonotype. This rearrangement joins TRBV27 to TRBJ2-7; TRBD1 is a possible D gene (6 bases). V was pared by 4 bases and J by 6 bases, with 13 bases between. The CDR3 loop spans 13 amino acids. Germline V gives CDR1 MNHEY, CDR2 SMNVEV (reference sequence). CDR3 bases: TGTGCCAGCAGTTCCGGTTCAGGGGCCGAGCAGTACTTC. Protein sequence: CASSSGSGAEQYF.

The rearrangement uses TRBV4-3 and TRBJ1-1, with D possibly being TRBD1 (6 bases). The CDR3 contains 15 residues. The germline CDR1 and CDR2 sequences are LGHNA and YSLEER. V gave up 0 bases and J gave up 3 bases, with 11 bases separating them. The DNA of the CDR3 is TGCGCCAGCAGCCAAGAGGCAGGGGTGTACACTGAAGCTTTCTTT. Translating it yields CASSQEAGVYTEAFF.

Turning to this clonotype: Relative to the germline gene, one junction end is altered; a read error may explain this. The chain employs TRBV7-3 and TRBJ2-1; 10 bases are a match to TRBD2. The germline gives CDR1 SGHTA, CDR2 FQGTGA. The length of the CDR3 is 16 residues. The CDR3 nucleotides are TGTGTCAGCAGCTCCCTAGGGGCTAGCGGGAGTAATGAGCAGTTCTTC. Amino acid sequence: CVSSSLGASGSNEQFF.

This clonotype was recorded a few times. The chain has TRBV7-3 and TRBJ2-7, with 8 bases identical to TRBD1. CDR3 size: 16 residues. V lost 3 bases to trimming and J lost 1 base; unmatched junction nucleotides: 8. The germline gives CDR1 SGHTA, CDR2 FQGTGA. The CDR3 reads CASSFADRVSSYEQYF. For the CDR3, the DNA is TGTGCCAGCAGCTTCGCGGACAGGGTGTCATCCTACGAGCAGTACTTC.

This clonotype was observed a handful of times. This chain uses TRBV5-6 with TRBJ2-5; possibly TRBD1 for D (5 bases). Trimming took 5 bases from V and 4 from J, leaving 12 bases between them. The germline gives CDR1 SGHDT, CDR2 YYEEEE. The CDR3 is 13 amino acids. The CDR3 DNA reads TGTGCCAGCAGACACGGACACGGAGAGACCCAGTACTTC. It yields the protein CASRHGHGETQYF.

In DNA, the CDR3 is TGTGCCAGCAGTTTGGCCCCAAGTACAGGGGCCATTCAGTACTTC. This gives the protein CASSLAPSTGAIQYF. The chain joins TRBV28 to TRBJ2-4, with 7 bases matching TRBD1. Germline assignment: CDR1 MDHEN and CDR2 SYDVKM. The CDR3 covers 15 residues. J gave up 9 bases and V 3 bases, and 11 bases lay outside the gene matches.

The chain joins TRBV7-3 to TRBJ2-3; 11 nucleotides align to TRBD2. Germline V gives CDR1 SGHTA, CDR2 FQGTGA. The J segment lost 6 bases and the V segment lost 1 base, leaving 6 bases of the junction unmatched. There are 16 residues in the CDR3. The CDR3 DNA reads as TGTGCCAGCAGCTTAAGGCTAGCGGGGGGCTTCGATACGCAGTATTTT. Translated, it gives CASSLRLAGGFDTQYF.

This clonotype was detected many times. The chain employs TRBV28 and TRBJ2-7, with D unclear. CDR1 is MDHEN, CDR2 SYDVKM, per germline. The CDR3 is 14 amino acids. V was clipped by 5 bases and J by 1 base, with 12 bases between them. The CDR3 DNA sequence: TGTGCCAGCAGTCCCAGCTGGCGGTCCTACGAGCAGTACTTC. Translation: CASSPSWRSYEQYF.

This chain joins TRBV7-2 and TRBJ2-3; D unresolved. Germline V gene data show CDR1 as SGHTA and CDR2 as FQGNSA. There are 14 residues in the CDR3. Trimming took off 5 bases at V and 2 bases at J, with 11 bases between the two ends. CDR3 nucleotides: TGTGCCAGCAGCCCCGGGCTTCCCACAGATACGCAGTATTTT. This sequence encodes CASSPGLPTDTQYF. The full variable domain, in which reference TRBV7-2 and TRBJ2-3 provide the parts outside the CDR3, is GAGVSQSPSNKVTEKGKDVELRCDPISGHTALYWYRQSLGQGLEFLIYFQGNSAPDKSGLPSDRFSAERTGGSVSTLTIQRTQQEDSAVYLCASSPGLPTDTQYFGPGTRLTVL.

The V call is TRBV28, the J call TRBJ1-2, with D uncertain. Per germline, CDR1 MDHEN and CDR2 SYDVKM. V lost 5 bases and J lost 5, with 9 bases in between. The CDR3 consists of 12 residues. The CDR3 region is CASSITAYGYTF. In nucleotides, the CDR3 is TGTGCCAGCAGTATCACCGCGTATGGCTACACCTTC.

The sample holds a few counts of this clonotype. This chain connects TRBV7-9 to TRBJ1-2, with TRBD1 matching over 9 bases. In germline, CDR1 is SEHNR, CDR2 FQNEAQ (reference sequence). The CDR3 contains 14 residues. The V segment lost 3 bases and the J segment 8 bases; nucleotides outside the gene matches: 7. The CDR3 sequence: CASSLADRGEGYTF. CDR3 sequence (DNA): TGTGCCAGCAGCTTGGCGGACAGGGGAGAAGGCTACACCTTC.

CDR3 DNA: TGTGCCAGCAGCTTTCTCCCGGGGGAGCGGGGCAATGAGCAGTTCTTC. This encodes CASSFLPGERGNEQFF. The chain combines TRBV7-2 with TRBJ2-1; TRBD2 matches at 7 bases. The CDR3 is made up of 16 amino acids. Germline V CDR1 and CDR2: SGHTA, FQGNSA. The trim removed 3 bases at V and 6 bases at J, leaving 11 bases unmatched. Complete variable domain (other parts from reference TRBV7-2 and TRBJ2-1): GAGVSQSPSNKVTEKGKDVELRCDPISGHTALYWYRQSLGQGLEFLIYFQGNSAPDKSGLPSDRFSAERTGGSVSTLTIQRTQQEDSAVYLCASSFLPGERGNEQFFGPGTRLTVL.

This chain joins TRBV29-1 and TRBJ1-5; D possibly corresponds to TRBD1 (6 bases). This CDR3 has 13 residues. The V gene lost 3 bases and the J gene lost 4 bases, with 10 bases spanning the gap. Per the germline V gene, CDR1 is SQVTM and CDR2 is ANQGSEA. As DNA, the CDR3 is TGCAGCGTTGATCTAGGGGGTAATCAGCCCCAGCATTTT. Translation gives CSVDLGGNQPQHF.

J is TRBJ2-7 and V is TRBV3-1, with D unclear. The CDR3 totals 14 residues. Germline V gene sequence: CDR1 LGHDT, CDR2 YNNKEL (reference sequence). V lost 0 bases to trimming and J lost 6 bases, with 12 bases between them. CDR3 sequence: CASSQELLRREQYF. The CDR3 nucleotides are TGTGCCAGCAGCCAAGAATTATTAAGGCGCGAGCAGTACTTC.

Notes on this clonotype: An end of the junction does not agree with germline; a read error may underlie this. The chain couples TRBV29-1 to TRBJ1-4; D perhaps matches TRBD1 (6 bases). The CDR3 contains 14 residues. Germline assignment: CDR1 SQVTM and CDR2 ANQGSEA. This CDR3 is CSVLPGETNVKLFF. The CDR3 DNA reads as TGCAGCGTTCTACCAGGGGAAACTAATGTAAAACTGTTTTTT.

The V call is TRBV7-9, the J call TRBJ2-4; 8 positions agree with TRBD1. J lost 8 bases, V lost 4 bases, and 7 bases had no gene match. The CDR3 runs to 14 residues. CDR1 is SEHNR and CDR2 is FQNEAQ in the germline V gene (reference sequence). The CDR3 nucleotides are TGTGCCAGCAGCTGGGACAGGAGGGGAGACATTCAGTACTTC. It codes for CASSWDRRGDIQYF. The full variable domain, rest sourced from reference TRBV7-9 and TRBJ2-4, is DTGVSQNPRHKITKRGQNVTFRCDPISEHNRLYWYRQTLGQGPEFLTYFQNEAQLEKSRLLSDRFSAERPKGSFSTLEIQRTEQGDSAMYLCASSWDRRGDIQYFGAGTRLSVL.

The CDR3 is CASSQEVGRGNNEQFF. CDR3 sequence (DNA): TGTGCCAGCAGCCAAGAGGTTGGAAGGGGTAACAATGAGCAGTTCTTC. The rearrangement uses TRBV14 and TRBJ2-5; the D gene is possibly TRBD1 (5 bases). The DNA end is a closer match to TRBJ2-1, so the J assignment may be wrong. This CDR3 comprises 16 residues. Germline V gives CDR1 SGHDN, CDR2 FVKESK.

The chain combines TRBV20-1 with TRBJ2-3; 9 bases align to TRBD2. Looked up from germline, CDR1 is DFQATT and CDR2 is SNEGSKA (reference sequence). V trimming: 6 bases; J trimming: 5 bases; junction bases outside the gene matches: 9. The CDR3 covers 14 residues. CDR3 DNA: TGCAGTGCCCCACTAGCGGGTGCTATAGATACGCAGTATTTT. This sequence encodes CSAPLAGAIDTQYF.

The chain couples TRBV29-1 to TRBJ2-1, with 10 positions matching TRBD2. The V segment lost 7 bases and the J segment 3 bases; nucleotides outside the gene matches: 6. The CDR3 contains 14 residues. Germline CDR1 SQVTM, CDR2 ANQGSEA. CDR3 coding DNA: TGCAGCGCCCCTCTAGCGGGAGACTACAATGAGCAGTTCTTC. Residues: CSAPLAGDYNEQFF.

This clonotype was detected a few times. The chain employs TRBV6-5 and TRBJ1-3; D possibly corresponds to TRBD1 (5 bases). The germline V and J ends were trimmed by 6 bases and 2 bases, with 14 bases remaining between them. The V gene's germline CDR1 is MNHEY and CDR2 SVGAGI. There are 15 residues in the CDR3. CDR3 sequence reads: CASRRGTLAGNTIYF. CDR3 DNA sequence: TGTGCCAGCAGACGCGGGACGCTCGCTGGAAACACCATATATTTT.

This clonotype was recorded a few times. This chain connects TRBV4-1 to TRBJ1-1, with 7 bases that match TRBD1. Trimming cost V 4 bases and J 5 bases; bases outside gene matches: 10. The CDR3 has 15 residues. Looked up from germline, CDR1 is MGHRA and CDR2 is YSYEKL. CDR3 sequence: CASSPEQGPRTEAFF. CDR3 in DNA: TGCGCCAGCAGCCCTGAACAGGGGCCCCGAACTGAAGCTTTCTTT.

V and J are TRBV20-1 and TRBJ1-2; 8 bases map to TRBD1. In germline, CDR1 is DFQATT, CDR2 SNEGSKA (reference sequence). The CDR3 runs 14 residues. Unmatched junction bases numbered 9, after V lost 3 bases and J lost 6 bases. CDR3 in amino acids: CSARTGQGANGYTF. In DNA form, the CDR3 reads TGCAGTGCTAGGACGGGTCAGGGGGCGAATGGCTACACCTTC.

The rearrangement links TRBV24-1 to TRBJ2-6, with D tentatively TRBD1 or TRBD2 (5 bases each). CDR3 length: 18 residues. The ends were cut back, 3 bases at V and 0 bases at J, with 14 bases in the middle. Germline CDR1 is KGHDR and CDR2 is SFDVKD. DNA of the CDR3: TGTGCCACCAGTGATCCGGGACGGATCCACTCTGGGGCCAACGTCCTGACTTTC. Translation gives CATSDPGRIHSGANVLTF.

The J gene is TRBJ2-1, the V gene TRBV11-2, with TRBD1 identical over 10 bases. CDR1 and CDR2 (germline): SGHAT, FQNNGV. J lost 10 bases, V lost 5 bases, and 8 bases had no gene match. The CDR3 length is 14 residues. The CDR3 region has the DNA TGTGCCAGCAGCGTGGGACAGGGGCCGGGGGAGCAGTTCTTC. It codes for CASSVGQGPGEQFF.

This clonotype was seen a few times. This rearrangement joins TRBV4-2 to TRBJ2-7; tentatively, D is TRBD2 (5 bases). V shed 2 bases and J shed 3 bases, with 11 bases lying between them. The CDR3 is 14 amino acids. CDR1 is LGHNA, CDR2 YNFKEQ, per germline. CDR3 sequence reads: CASSQPGKNYEQYF. CDR3 DNA: TGTGCCAGCAGCCAACCCGGGAAAAACTACGAGCAGTACTTC.